One and the same sample provided the 3 T cell receptor beta chains below, sequenced in a study of T-cell reconstitution after alpha-beta-depleted transplantation in children. Preparation of the TCRbeta library involved a method that used unique molecular identifiers. One entry per CDR3 protein results from TCRdb running MiXCR on the PCR reads. The sample lists around 440,000 distinct CDR3 sequences, 15% to 20% occurring once. The material was PBMCs, mostly from graft donor cells, obtained 360 days after TCRalphabeta/CD19-depleted stem cell transplant. The source of these receptors is a boy under two years old who had a stem cell transplant for Wiskott-Aldrich syndrome, so the T cells may come from the graft donor.

This clonotype was observed a few times. The rearrangement joins TRBV11-2 to TRBJ2-1; D is possibly TRBD1 or TRBD2 (5 bases each). The CDR3 consists of 11 residues. Trimming left V 1 base short and J 14 bases short, with 9 bases between. Germline values: CDR1 SGHAT, CDR2 FQNNGV. In DNA, the CDR3 is TGTGCCAGCAGCTTAGCGGGGCCTAAGTTCTTC. Protein: CASSLAGPKFF.

This clonotype was seen at least ten times. This chain joins TRBV15 and TRBJ2-6; 9 nucleotides line up with TRBD1. Trimming removed 0 bases from V and 0 bases from J; junction bases left unmatched: 12. CDR3 length equals 21 residues. Germline CDR1 and CDR2: LNHNV and YYDKDF (reference sequence). The CDR3 loop reads CATSRDLGRDRDLSGANVLTF. The CDR3 DNA reads TGTGCCACCAGCAGAGACTTAGGCCGGGACAGGGACCTCTCTGGGGCCAACGTCCTGACTTTC.

This clonotype was detected only a few times. This chain links TRBV7-9 with TRBJ1-3, with no clear D. V shed 7 bases and J shed 0 bases, with 16 bases lying between them. From germline, CDR1 is SEHNR and CDR2 FQNEAQ (reference sequence). CDR3 size: 16 residues. CDR3 residues: CASTPWVSASGNTIYF. The DNA for the CDR3 is TGTGCCAGCACCCCATGGGTCAGCGCCTCTGGAAACACCATATATTTT. Based on the CDR3 plus reference TRBV7-9 and TRBJ1-3, the full variable domain is DTGVSQNPRHKITKRGQNVTFRCDPISEHNRLYWYRQTLGQGPEFLTYFQNEAQLEKSRLLSDRFSAERPKGSFSTLEIQRTEQGDSAMYLCASTPWVSASGNTIYFGEGSWLTVV.